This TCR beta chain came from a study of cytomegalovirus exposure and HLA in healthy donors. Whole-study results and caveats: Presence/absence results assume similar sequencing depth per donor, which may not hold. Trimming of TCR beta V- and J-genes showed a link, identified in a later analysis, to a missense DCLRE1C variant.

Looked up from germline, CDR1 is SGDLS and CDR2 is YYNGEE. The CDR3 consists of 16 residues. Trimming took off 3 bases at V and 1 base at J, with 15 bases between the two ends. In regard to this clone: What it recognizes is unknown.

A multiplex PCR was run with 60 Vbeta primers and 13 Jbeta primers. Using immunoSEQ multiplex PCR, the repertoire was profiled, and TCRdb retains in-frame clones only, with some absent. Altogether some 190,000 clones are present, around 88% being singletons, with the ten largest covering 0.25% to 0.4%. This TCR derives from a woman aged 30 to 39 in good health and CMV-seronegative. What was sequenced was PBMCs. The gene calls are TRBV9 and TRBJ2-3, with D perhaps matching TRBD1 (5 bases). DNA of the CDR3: TGTGCCAGCAGCGCCCAGGGAACCCGGGGCACAGATACGCAGTATTTT. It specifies CASSAQGTRGTDTQYF.